The 9 T cell receptor beta chains given below trace back to one sample, sequenced in a study of T cell clonality in common variable immunodeficiency. Method: immunoSEQ multiplex PCR; TCRdb's copy keeps in-frame clones and lacks some. Recorded here are 25,000 to 35,000 clones, with no singletons, and the ten leading clones hold about an eighth. Sequenced sample: peripheral blood mononuclear cells. The source of these receptors is a person aged 18 to 75 in good health.

This clone was seen only a few times. Read coverage stops 3 residues before the CDR3 terminus; the germline J gene supplies the remainder. The J gene is TRBJ1-6, the V gene TRBV2; 10 bases line up with TRBD1. The CDR3 contains 15 residues. Germline CDR1 and CDR2: SNHLY and FYNNEI. Losses at the gene ends were 3 bases for V and 10 bases for J; bases not matched to a gene: 6. The CDR3 bases that were read are TGTGCCAGCAGTGATGGGGGACAGGGGTGGTCACCC. This codes for CASSDGGQGWSP. The complete CDR3 reads CASSDGGQGWSPLHF.

This clone has at least ten counts. The junction departs from the called germline gene at one end, perhaps through a read error. The CDR3 end lies 3 residues beyond the end of the read and is filled in from the germline J gene. The chain couples TRBV4-2 to TRBJ1-4, with a weak D call TRBD1 (5 bases). The CDR3 loop spans 15 amino acids. CDR1 and CDR2 from the germline V gene are LGHNA and YNFKEQ. The DNA read from the CDR3 is TGCGCCAGCAGCCAAGAGGGGCCAGGAGGGTCACCA. Protein sequence: CASSQEGPGGSP. The full CDR3 reads CASSQEGPGGSPLFF.

This clone was seen ten or more times. The read stops 3 residues short of the end of the CDR3; the missing end is completed from the germline J gene. This chain links TRBV6-1 with TRBJ1-5; weak D call: TRBD1 (5 bases). Trimming left V 2 bases short and J 7 bases short, with 15 bases between. Germline V gives CDR1 MNHNS, CDR2 SASEGT. The CDR3 runs 15 residues. CDR3 loop: CASSELEGEPQPQHF. The sequenced part of the CDR3 DNA is TGTGCCAGCAGTGAATTGGAAGGGGAACCGCAGCCC.

This clone was recorded at least ten times. Sequencing ends 3 residues short of the CDR3 end; the germline J gene provides the rest. This chain joins TRBV5-1 and TRBJ1-4; D remains unclear. CDR1 is SGHRS, CDR2 YFSETQ, per germline. This CDR3 spans 15 amino acids. Trimming took off 5 bases at V and 0 bases at J, with 11 bases between the two ends. The CDR3 DNA, read in part, is TGCGCCAGCAGTCCGGCGGTCTCAACTAATGAAAAA. It specifies CASSPAVSTNEK. From start to end, the CDR3 is CASSPAVSTNEKLFF.

In this sample, this clone turned up a few times. The CDR3 goes on 3 residues after the read ends, and that part is filled in from the germline J gene. The chain employs TRBV13 and TRBJ2-5; a weak D match, TRBD2 (6 bases). V was pared by 3 bases and J by 5 bases, with 13 bases between. The CDR3 totals 14 residues. Germline lookup yields CDR1 PRHDT and CDR2 FYEKMQ (reference sequence). Partial CDR3 DNA: TGTGCCAGCAGCTTGGGACTCCGAGGTGAGACC. Its translation is CASSLGLRGET. The whole CDR3 region reads CASSLGLRGETQYF. Complete variable domain (other parts from reference TRBV13 and TRBJ2-5): AAGVIQSPRHLIKEKRETATLKCYPIPRHDTVYWYQQGPGQDPQFLISFYEKMQSDKGSIPDRFSAQQFSDYHSELNMSSLELGDSALYFCASSLGLRGETQYFGPGTRLLVL.

Ten or more counts support this clone. The read is 3 residues too short to cover the CDR3 end, so that end is filled in from the germline J gene. This chain links TRBV19 with TRBJ1-4; 8 bases align to TRBD1. The junction had 9 bases not matched to a gene; V was cut back by 7 bases and J by 2 bases. From germline, CDR1 is LNHDA and CDR2 SQIVND (reference sequence). The CDR3 runs 16 residues. CDR3 DNA, as far as it was read: TGTGCCAGTACGACAGGGGCCCCGGCTACTAATGAAAAA. Its translation is CASTTGAPATNEK. The entire CDR3 reads CASTTGAPATNEKLFF.

This clone appeared a few times. The read terminates 3 residues before the CDR3 end, so the remaining end is supplied by the germline J gene. The chain employs TRBV20-1 and TRBJ2-3; weak D call: TRBD2 (5 bases). This CDR3 spans 15 amino acids. The germline gives CDR1 DFQATT, CDR2 SNEGSKA (reference sequence). This CDR3 is CSASRSRGYQETQYF. Partial CDR3 DNA: TGCAGTGCTAGCAGGTCAAGAGGGTACCAAGAGACG.

A remark on this clone: The read halts 3 residues ahead of the CDR3 end, with the missing end drawn from the germline J gene. V gene TRBV11-2 combines with J gene TRBJ2-3; either TRBD1 or TRBD2 may supply D (5 bases each). This CDR3 comprises 13 residues. V lost 6 bases and J 4 bases, leaving 11 bases between the germline ends. Germline CDR1 is SGHAT and CDR2 is FQNNGV. The sequenced CDR3 bases are TGTGCCAGCAGTCCGAGGGGCGCAGATACG. Translated, it gives CASSPRGADT. The full CDR3 protein reads CASSPRGADTQYF.

This clone was counted many times. The read comes to an end 3 residues before the CDR3 does, leaving the germline J gene to fill in the end. The rearrangement uses TRBV20-1 and TRBJ1-6; TRBD1 might be the D (6 bases). CDR1 and CDR2 from the germline V gene are DFQATT and SNEGSKA (reference sequence). The CDR3 is made up of 14 amino acids. Trimming took off 1 base at V and 8 bases at J, with 12 bases between the two ends. This CDR3 is CSARAGASDSPLHF. The CDR3 DNA, read in part, is TGCAGTGCTAGAGCAGGGGCGTCGGATTCACCC.